The source of this TCR beta chain is a study of blood T cell repertoires in COVID-19. Overall study context: Spain, Italy and the United States supplied samples that represented acute and convalescent COVID-19. Nucleic acid was either cDNA or gDNA, and it came from T cells, B-cell-depleted T cells, or PBMCs.

In the original processing: Cell counts per sample came from amplifying reference gene primers. Generated by immunoSEQ multiplex PCR, the TCRdb table keeps only in-frame clones and is missing some. That table supplies the V and J calls and clone size; D and trimming were determined from the DNA. The sample carries under 80,000 clones, roughly 90% recorded once. Germline CDR1 reads SNHLY; CDR2 reads FYNNEI. This CDR3 is 11 amino acids long. V was shortened by 10 bases and J by 2 bases, with 8 bases between the two germline ends. What was sequenced was peripheral blood. This TCR came from a human donor in a cohort sampled during active COVID-19. The chain recombines TRBV2 with TRBJ2-5; no firm D call. CDR3 in DNA: TGTGCCACGTCGAGACAAGAGACCCAGTACTTC. Protein product: CATSRQETQYF.